These 10 T cell receptor beta chains were all obtained from the same sample, sequenced in a study of T cell responses to AZD1222 COVID-19 vaccine. Profiling relied on immunoSEQ multiplex PCR, and the TCRdb table lists in-frame clones only, not all of them. Found here are roughly 100,000 clones, 70% to 90% of them singletons; the top ten hold more than 4.5%. The material sequenced was peripheral blood, taken on day 0 of AZD1222 vaccination. Every receptor here comes from an adult in good health.

This chain links TRBV2 with TRBJ1-2, with 8 bases fitting TRBD1. The CDR3 is 15 amino acids. Germline CDR1 SNHLY, CDR2 FYNNEI. The V segment lost 5 bases and the J segment 2 bases; nucleotides outside the gene matches: 7. CDR3 in amino acids: CASSPWTGRNYGYTF. Written as DNA, the CDR3 is TGTGCCAGCAGTCCCTGGACAGGGAGGAACTATGGCTACACCTTC.

The V call is TRBV19, the J call TRBJ1-4; D is ambiguous. V gave up 1 base and J gave up 0 bases, with 6 bases separating them. Germline V gene lookup returns CDR1 LNHDA and CDR2 SQIVND (reference sequence). This CDR3 comprises 15 residues. CDR3 loop: CASSIGRATNEKLFF. The CDR3 DNA is TGTGCCAGTAGTATAGGTAGAGCAACTAATGAAAAACTGTTTTTT.

In its sample, this clone was seen a few times. The chain joins TRBV6-5 to TRBJ1-1; no clear D gene. Germline V gene data show CDR1 as MNHEY and CDR2 as SVGAGI. The V end lost 1 base, the J end lost 7 bases, and 4 bases lay between the germline ends. This CDR3 has 11 amino acids. CDR3 sequence: CASSYWGEAFF. The CDR3 DNA reads TGTGCCAGCAGTTACTGGGGTGAAGCTTTCTTT.

The chain employs TRBV27 and TRBJ1-5; D might be TRBD1 (6 bases). V was trimmed by 5 bases and J by 6 bases, leaving 14 bases between them. This CDR3 has 14 amino acids. Germline CDR1 reads MNHEY; CDR2 reads SMNVEV (reference sequence). CDR3 region: CASSQGNGGQPQHF. Here the CDR3 DNA reads TGTGCCAGCAGTCAGGGGAACGGAGGTCAGCCCCAGCATTTT.

As to this clone: The junction departs from the called germline gene at one end, perhaps through a read error. The V call is TRBV7-8, the J call TRBJ1-6; 7 bases map to TRBD1. This CDR3 has 13 residues. CDR1 SGHVS and CDR2 FQNEAQ come from the germline V gene. The CDR3 spells CASTRQGDSPLHF. The DNA of the CDR3 is TGTGCCAGCACCCGCCAGGGGGATTCACCCCTTCACTTT.

V gene TRBV27 combines with J gene TRBJ2-2; 8 bases are shared with TRBD1. With V trimmed by 5 bases and J by 8 bases, 7 bases remained unmatched. In germline, CDR1 is MNHEY, CDR2 SMNVEV (reference sequence). The CDR3 spans 14 residues. This CDR3 reads CASSLRTGTGELFF. Here the CDR3 DNA reads TGTGCCAGCAGTCTCCGGACAGGGACTGGGGAGCTGTTTTTT.

V usage is TRBV28 and J usage is TRBJ1-3; TRBD1 is a possible D gene (5 bases). Trimming took 6 bases from V and 2 from J, leaving 11 bases between them. The germline V gene has CDR1 MDHEN and CDR2 SYDVKM. The CDR3 is 14 residues long. CDR3: CASSTQGTGNTIYF. CDR3 nucleotide sequence: TGTGCCAGCAGCACTCAGGGAACTGGAAACACCATATATTTT.

The V gene is TRBV28, the J gene TRBJ2-7, with D possibly being TRBD1 (5 bases). This CDR3 region has 14 residues. From germline, CDR1 is MDHEN and CDR2 SYDVKM. V was pared by 1 base and J by 3 bases, with 10 bases between. For the CDR3, the DNA is TGTGCCAGCAGTTTATACCGGCAGGGCTACGAGCAGTACTTC. The encoded protein is CASSLYRQGYEQYF.

V is TRBV5-4 and J is TRBJ2-3; 10 positions agree with TRBD1. V lost 4 bases and J lost 4; bases outside the gene matches: 6. This CDR3 region has 15 residues. Per the germline V gene, CDR1 is SGHNT and CDR2 is YYREEE (reference sequence). The CDR3 bases are TGTGCCAGCAGCGGCCGGGACAGGGGATCAGATACGCAGTATTTT. It encodes CASSGRDRGSDTQYF.

The V gene is TRBV11-2, the J gene TRBJ2-1; D is possibly TRBD1 (6 bases). CDR3 length equals 17 residues. CDR1 and CDR2 from the germline V gene are SGHAT and FQNNGV. Trimming cost V 4 bases and J 4 bases, with 20 bases left between them. The CDR3 DNA follows: TGTGCCAGCAGCTCAGATAGAGGGGGTCGGAGTTACAATGAGCAGTTCTTC. Translated: CASSSDRGGRSYNEQFF.